This passage covers 27 T cell receptor beta chains from one sample sequenced in a study of blood T cell repertoires in COVID-19. Sequenced by immunoSEQ multiplex PCR; TCRdb stores in-frame clones only, minus some. Of some 110,000 clones in the sample, approximately 86% were seen once. The sample comprised peripheral blood. The receptors were sampled from a man aged 35-49 years with acute or convalescent COVID-19.

J is TRBJ1-6 and V is TRBV5-4, with D possibly being TRBD1 (6 bases). The length of the CDR3 is 14 residues. Deletions cut 4 bases from V and 7 bases from J, with 12 bases between. CDR1 SGHNT and CDR2 YYREEE come from the germline V gene (reference sequence). CDR3 sequence: CASSGGQGNSPLHF. The CDR3 coding sequence is TGTGCCAGCAGCGGAGGCCAGGGGAATTCACCCCTCCACTTT.

This clone occurred once. The rearrangement uses TRBV3-1 (or the pseudogene TRBV3-2) and TRBJ1-6, with a possible D match to TRBD1 (6 bases). Germline CDR1 reads LGHDT; CDR2 reads YNNKEL (reference sequence). This CDR3 is 14 amino acids long. Trimming took off 5 bases at V and 14 bases at J, with 19 bases between the two ends. The CDR3 loop is CASSSRRDMGALHF. CDR3 DNA: TGTGCCAGCAGCTCTCGACGGGACATGGGGGCCCTCCACTTT.

V is TRBV5-1 and J is TRBJ1-1; the match to TRBD1 covers 7 bases. The junction had 3 bases not matched to a gene; V was cut back by 0 bases and J by 1 base. Germline loops: CDR1 SGHRS, CDR2 YFSETQ. The CDR3 spans 15 residues. Written as DNA, the CDR3 is TGCGCCAGCAGCTTGGGAAACAGGGGGAACACTGAAGCTTTCTTT. Translation: CASSLGNRGNTEAFF.

CDR3 region: CAWSVGFRAGANVLTF. Here the CDR3 DNA reads TGTGCCTGGAGTGTAGGTTTCAGGGCTGGGGCCAACGTCCTGACTTTC. The J gene is TRBJ2-6, the V gene TRBV30, with a weak D call TRBD1 (5 bases). The CDR3 totals 16 residues. Trimming removed 0 bases at V and 2 bases at J, with 11 bases between. Per germline, CDR1 GTSNPN and CDR2 SVGIG (reference sequence).

This clone was seen just once. The gene calls are TRBV7-3 and TRBJ1-1; 8 bases fit TRBD1. This CDR3 comprises 14 residues. The germline gives CDR1 SGHTA, CDR2 FQGTGA. The junction had 1 base not matched to a gene; V was cut back by 1 base and J by 3 bases. The CDR3 DNA reads as TGTGCCAGCAGCTTAAACAGGGGGGACACTGAAGCTTTCTTT. Protein: CASSLNRGDTEAFF.

The rearrangement joins TRBV6-1 to TRBJ1-1, with D possibly matching TRBD1 (6 bases). V was clipped by 3 bases and J by 0 bases, with 8 bases between them. The CDR3 runs 14 residues. Per the germline V gene, CDR1 is MNHNS and CDR2 is SASEGT. For the CDR3, the DNA is TGTGCCAGCAGTGAGGGACATTTGAACACTGAAGCTTTCTTT. Its protein product is CASSEGHLNTEAFF.

The chain joins TRBV5-4 to TRBJ2-2; 9 bases map to TRBD1. Germline CDR1 reads SGHNT; CDR2 reads YYREEE (reference sequence). V lost 4 bases, J lost 3 bases, and 7 bases stayed unmatched. CDR3 size: 16 residues. The CDR3 spells CASSGRTGVYTGELFF. DNA for the CDR3: TGTGCCAGCAGCGGTCGGACAGGGGTTTACACCGGGGAGCTGTTTTTT.

The chain carries TRBV5-1 and TRBJ2-2; D ambiguous. Trimming shortened V by 1 base and J by 3 bases, and 10 bases separated the two germline ends. The CDR3 has 15 amino acids. The germline V gene has CDR1 SGHRS and CDR2 YFSETQ. The CDR3 loop is CASSLPATDTGELFF. The CDR3 coding sequence is TGCGCCAGCAGCTTGCCGGCTACAGACACCGGGGAGCTGTTTTTT.

The count of this clone is one. The chain recombines TRBV7-9 with TRBJ2-5, with TRBD1 matching 11 bases. The J segment lost 5 bases and the V segment lost 5 bases, leaving 13 bases of the junction unmatched. Germline CDR1 is SEHNR and CDR2 is FQNEAQ (reference sequence). The CDR3 totals 17 residues. CDR3 nucleotide sequence: TGTGCCAGCAGCCCATACCCGGGACAGGGGGAGAGGGAGACCCAGTACTTC. Translated: CASSPYPGQGERETQYF.

The rearrangement links TRBV5-1 to TRBJ1-1, with no clear D. Per germline, CDR1 SGHRS and CDR2 YFSETQ. The V end was cut by 0 bases, the J end by 1 base, with 7 bases between. This CDR3 spans 14 amino acids. DNA for the CDR3: TGCGCCAGCAGCTTGGCTACAGAGAACACTGAAGCTTTCTTT. Translating it yields CASSLATENTEAFF.

This clone came up a few times. The chain couples TRBV24-1 to TRBJ1-1; D is undetermined. CDR1 is KGHDR, CDR2 SFDVKD, per germline. The CDR3 has 11 residues. The CDR3 here is CFERVNTEAFF. The CDR3 DNA sequence: TGTTTCGAGCGGGTAAACACTGAAGCTTTCTTT.

The chain carries TRBV6-5 and TRBJ2-5, with TRBD1 matching over 9 bases. CDR1 is MNHEY and CDR2 is SVGAGI in the germline V gene. CDR3 size: 13 residues. V was clipped by 6 bases and J by 5 bases; unmatched bases: 4. Written as DNA, the CDR3 is TGTGCCAGCAGCTCAGACAGGGGGGAGACCCAGTACTTC. Translation gives CASSSDRGETQYF.

The chain uses TRBV6-6 and TRBJ1-4; TRBD1 aligns across 10 bases. V was pared by 8 bases and J by 1 base, with 7 bases of the junction left unmatched. The germline V gene has CDR1 MNHNY and CDR2 SVGAGI (reference sequence). This CDR3 is built from 16 residues. The CDR3 DNA follows: TGTGCCAGCGACCAGGGACAGGGGTTAACTAATGAAAAACTGTTTTTT. Its protein is CASDQGQGLTNEKLFF.

This clone was detected once. The chain is built from TRBV4-1 and TRBJ2-1, with 8 positions matching TRBD2. Per germline, CDR1 MGHRA and CDR2 YSYEKL. The CDR3 is 17 amino acids. Trimming took 2 bases from V and 2 from J; bases not matched to a gene: 8. The CDR3 loop is CASSQRVAGGPYNEQFF. In nucleotides, the CDR3 is TGCGCCAGCAGCCAAAGGGTGGCGGGAGGTCCCTACAATGAGCAGTTCTTC.

This chain connects TRBV7-6 to TRBJ2-5, with 13 bases matching TRBD2. V was clipped by 1 base and J by 3 bases; unmatched bases: 2. The CDR3 is made up of 16 amino acids. Per the germline V gene, CDR1 is SGHVS and CDR2 is FNYEAQ. CDR3 coding DNA: TGTGCCAGCAGCTTAGGGGGACTAGCGGGAAAAGAGACCCAGTACTTC. It codes for CASSLGGLAGKETQYF.

The rearrangement uses TRBV27 and TRBJ2-7; 8 bases are a match to TRBD1. The CDR3 totals 14 residues. The V and J ends lost 4 bases and 2 bases, in that order; junction bases with no gene match: 4. Germline V gives CDR1 MNHEY, CDR2 SMNVEV (reference sequence). The chain's CDR3 is CASSSQGVAYEQYF. CDR3 coding DNA: TGTGCCAGCAGTTCACAGGGGGTGGCCTACGAGCAGTACTTC.

V is TRBV6-1 and J is TRBJ1-2; weak D call: TRBD1 (5 bases). CDR1 is MNHNS and CDR2 is SASEGT in the germline V gene. This CDR3 has 16 amino acids. V lost 3 bases and J 3 bases, leaving 17 bases between the germline ends. The DNA for the CDR3 is TGTGCCAGCAGTGATTCCCTCCCCAGGGCCTACTATGGCTACACCTTC. This encodes CASSDSLPRAYYGYTF.

Here the CDR3 reads CASSPIGQGRIYEQYF. DNA for the CDR3: TGTGCCAGCAGCCCGATTGGACAGGGGCGCATCTACGAGCAGTACTTC. The chain joins TRBV7-9 to TRBJ2-7, with 9 nucleotides matching TRBD1. The CDR3 spans 16 residues. The germline CDR1 and CDR2 sequences are SEHNR and FQNEAQ (reference sequence). V was clipped by 5 bases and J by 3 bases; unmatched bases: 11.

J is TRBJ2-1 and V is TRBV19; TRBD1 matches at 8 bases. This CDR3 contains 17 residues. The V gene's germline CDR1 is LNHDA and CDR2 SQIVND (reference sequence). Unmatched junction bases numbered 16, after V lost 5 bases and J lost 7 bases. DNA for the CDR3: TGTGCCAGTAGTCCCTTTCCCGCAGGGGGCATCTCAAATGAGCAGTTCTTC. This translates into CASSPFPAGGISNEQFF.

The chain links TRBV6-2 or TRBV6-3 to TRBJ2-1, with 7 positions matching TRBD1. Germline V gene data show CDR1 as MNHEY and CDR2 as SVGEGT. V was clipped by 2 bases and J by 6 bases; unmatched bases: 7. This CDR3 spans 15 amino acids. The CDR3 region is CASSYLWTGTNEQFF. The CDR3 DNA is TGTGCCAGCAGTTACCTTTGGACAGGAACCAATGAGCAGTTCTTC.

The chain employs TRBV10-3 and TRBJ2-2; no clear D gene. V was shortened by 7 bases and J by 2 bases, with 8 bases between the two germline ends. The CDR3 loop spans 13 amino acids. Germline loops: CDR1 ENHRY, CDR2 SYGVKD. CDR3 DNA sequence: TGTGCCATCAATGGAGTAAACACCGGGGAGCTGTTTTTT. This translates into CAINGVNTGELFF.

The chain has TRBV7-2 and TRBJ1-4; the D gene is possibly TRBD1 (5 bases). The CDR3 consists of 15 residues. The germline gives CDR1 SGHTA, CDR2 FQGNSA. V was cut by 1 base and J by 7 bases, with 13 bases left in between. The CDR3 sequence: CASSLGLGGTEKLFF. The DNA for the CDR3 is TGTGCCAGCAGCTTAGGTTTGGGGGGGACTGAAAAACTGTTTTTT.

The chain joins TRBV18 to TRBJ1-1, with no clear D. CDR3 length equals 15 residues. Germline loops: CDR1 KGHSH, CDR2 LQKENI. The V end was cut by 6 bases, the J end by 1 base, with 15 bases between. In nucleotides, the CDR3 is TGTGCCAGCTCCGACTCGATAGCTGAGAACACTGAAGCTTTCTTT. Amino acids: CASSDSIAENTEAFF.

V and J are TRBV2 and TRBJ1-2; no definite D call. This CDR3 spans 12 amino acids. Germline V gives CDR1 SNHLY, CDR2 FYNNEI. V was cut by 4 bases and J by 5 bases, with 8 bases left in between. The DNA for the CDR3 is TGTGCCAGCAGTGGGCGGTCTTATGGCTACACCTTC. Amino acid sequence: CASSGRSYGYTF.

V gene TRBV5-1 combines with J gene TRBJ2-1, with 11 bases identical to TRBD1. The CDR3 totals 14 residues. Trimming took 4 bases from V and 8 from J; bases not matched to a gene: 5. Per the germline V gene, CDR1 is SGHRS and CDR2 is YFSETQ. CDR3 coding DNA: TGCGCCAGCAGCGCGGACAGGGGGCGGCATGAGCAGTTCTTC. Its translation is CASSADRGRHEQFF.

This clone was counted a single time. This chain connects TRBV11-2 to TRBJ2-3, with a weak D call TRBD1 (6 bases). The ends were cut back, 0 bases at V and 8 bases at J, with 12 bases in the middle. This CDR3 contains 14 residues. Germline loops: CDR1 SGHAT, CDR2 FQNNGV. The CDR3: CASSLDRGTGTQYF. The CDR3 DNA follows: TGTGCCAGCAGCTTAGACAGGGGAACCGGTACGCAGTATTTT. Looking up the rest from reference TRBV11-2 and TRBJ2-3 gives the full variable domain: EAGVAQSPRYKIIEKRQSVAFWCNPISGHATLYWYQQILGQGPKLLIQFQNNGVVDDSQLPKDRFSAERLKGVDSTLKIQPAKLEDSAVYLCASSLDRGTGTQYFGPGTRLTVL.

The genes are TRBV5-4 and TRBJ2-5; a possible D gene is TRBD1 (6 bases). From germline, CDR1 is SGHNT and CDR2 YYREEE (reference sequence). CDR3 length: 15 amino acids. V shed 6 bases and J shed 5 bases, with 20 bases lying between them. The CDR3 region is CASTRLGGVRETQYF. The CDR3 nucleotides read TGTGCCAGCACCCGTCTAGGGGGAGTTCGGGAGACCCAGTACTTC.